This TCR beta chain derives from a study of blood T cell repertoires in COVID-19. As for the study in general: There were acute and convalescent COVID-19 samples, and they came from the United States, Italy and Spain.

Germline lookup yields CDR1 LNHDA and CDR2 SQIVND (reference sequence). This CDR3 is 13 amino acids long. Trimming shortened V by 7 bases and J by 3 bases, and 12 bases separated the two germline ends. This clone was seen only a few times. Sequencing was performed with immunoSEQ multiplex PCR; in TCRdb, only in-frame clones are kept and a portion is missing. The table records about 98,000 clones, 92% of them present only once. The sequence was obtained from a woman between 50 and 59 years old with COVID-19, enrolled during active disease. What was sequenced was peripheral blood. The chain couples TRBV19 to TRBJ1-1, with D perhaps matching TRBD1 (6 bases). CDR3 in amino acids: CASIPDRYTEAFF. CDR3 in DNA: TGTGCCAGTATTCCCGACAGGTACACTGAAGCTTTCTTT.